A single TCR beta chain is shown here with its context. Trimming stripped 4 bases from V and 7 bases from J, with 19 bases between. This CDR3 region has 15 residues. In germline, CDR1 is LGHNA, CDR2 YNFKEQ. The sample originates from a study of blood T cell repertoires in COVID-19. Study details: Sites across the United States, Italy and Spain contributed samples from acute and convalescent COVID-19. In each case, the material was cDNA or gDNA derived from T cells, B-cell-depleted T cells, or PBMCs.

Some clones are missing from TCRdb's copy, which holds only in-frame ones; the method was immunoSEQ multiplex PCR. This table holds roughly 100,000 clones, more than 70% found once. The specimen sequenced was peripheral blood. This receptor was obtained from a woman aged 55-69 years with acute or convalescent COVID-19. This chain links TRBV4-2 with TRBJ1-2; D ambiguous. CDR3 nucleotide sequence: TGTGCCAGCAGCCCCCCGTTACTAGGGTCCTCTGGCTACACCTTC. Translation gives CASSPPLLGSSGYTF.